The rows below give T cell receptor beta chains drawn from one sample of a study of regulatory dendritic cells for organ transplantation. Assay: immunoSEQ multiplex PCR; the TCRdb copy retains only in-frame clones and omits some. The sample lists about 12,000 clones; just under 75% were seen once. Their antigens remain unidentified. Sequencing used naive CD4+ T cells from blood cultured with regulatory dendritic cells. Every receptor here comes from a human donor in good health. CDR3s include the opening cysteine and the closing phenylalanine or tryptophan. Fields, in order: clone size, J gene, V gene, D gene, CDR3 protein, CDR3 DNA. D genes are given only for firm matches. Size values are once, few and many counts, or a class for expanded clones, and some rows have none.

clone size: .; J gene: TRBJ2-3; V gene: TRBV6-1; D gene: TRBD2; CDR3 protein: CASSEQAGPTDTQYF; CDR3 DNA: TGTGCCAGCAGTGAACAAGCGGGACCCACAGATACGCAGTATTTT
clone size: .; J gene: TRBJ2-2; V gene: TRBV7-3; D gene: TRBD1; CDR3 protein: CASSLIQGARGELFF; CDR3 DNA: TGTGCCAGCAGCCTGATACAGGGGGCGAGGGGGGAGCTGTTTTTT
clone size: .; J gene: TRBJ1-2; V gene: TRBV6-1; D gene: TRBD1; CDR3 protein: CASGRGRNAIGYTF; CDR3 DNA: TGTGCCAGCGGAAGGGGGCGCAATGCGATTGGCTACACCTTC
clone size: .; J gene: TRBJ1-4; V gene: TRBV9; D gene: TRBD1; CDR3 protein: CASSGDRVEKLFF; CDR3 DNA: TGTGCCAGCAGCGGGGACAGGGTCGAAAAACTGTTTTTT
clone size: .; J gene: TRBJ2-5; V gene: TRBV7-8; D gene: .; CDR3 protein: CASSLATSRETQYF; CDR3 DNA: TGTGCCAGCAGCTTAGCGACTAGTCGGGAGACCCAGTACTTC
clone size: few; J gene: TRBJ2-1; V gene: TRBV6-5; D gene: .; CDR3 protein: CASSLRGTNEQFF; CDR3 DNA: TGTGCCAGCAGCCTTAGGGGAACCAATGAGCAGTTCTTC
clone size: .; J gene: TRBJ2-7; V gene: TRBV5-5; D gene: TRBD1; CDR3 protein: CASSLDPTGGNEQYF; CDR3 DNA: TGTGCCAGCAGCTTGGATCCGACAGGGGGAAACGAGCAGTACTTC
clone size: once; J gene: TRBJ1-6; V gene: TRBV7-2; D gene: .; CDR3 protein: CASSWGQNSPLHF; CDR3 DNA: TGTGCCAGCAGCTGGGGGCAGAATTCACCCCTCCACTTT
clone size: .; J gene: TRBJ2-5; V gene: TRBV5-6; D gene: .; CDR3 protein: CAGSRKERVETQYF; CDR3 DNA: TGTGCCGGATCCCGAAAGGAGAGGGTAGAGACCCAGTACTTC
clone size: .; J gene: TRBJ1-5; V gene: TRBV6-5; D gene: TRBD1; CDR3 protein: CASRLDRNSNQPQHF; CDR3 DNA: TGTGCCAGCAGATTGGACAGGAATAGCAATCAGCCCCAGCATTTT
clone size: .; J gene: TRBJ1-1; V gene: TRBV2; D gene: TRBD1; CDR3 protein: CASSTGQGINTEAFF; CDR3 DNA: TGTGCCAGCTCCACAGGACAGGGTATTAACACTGAAGCTTTCTTT
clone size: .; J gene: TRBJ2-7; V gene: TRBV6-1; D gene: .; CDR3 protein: CASSFSYEQYF; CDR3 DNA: TGTGCCAGCAGTTTCTCGTACGAGCAGTACTTC
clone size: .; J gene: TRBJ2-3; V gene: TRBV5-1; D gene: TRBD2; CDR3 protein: CASSPTLAGGPGDTQYF; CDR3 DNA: TGCGCCAGCAGCCCAACGCTAGCGGGGGGGCCGGGAGATACGCAGTATTTT
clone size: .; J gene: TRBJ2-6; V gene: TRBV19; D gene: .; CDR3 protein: CASRGGRAKVAGANVLTF; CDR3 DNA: TGTGCCAGTAGGGGAGGAAGGGCTAAGGTCGCTGGGGCCAACGTCCTGACTTTC
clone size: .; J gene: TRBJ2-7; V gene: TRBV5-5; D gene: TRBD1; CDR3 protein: CASSLGQGRSYEQYF; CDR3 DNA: TGTGCCAGCAGCTTGGGACAGGGGAGGTCCTACGAGCAGTACTTC
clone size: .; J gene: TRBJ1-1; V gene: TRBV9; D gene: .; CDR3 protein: CASSVEPGNTEAFF; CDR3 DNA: TGTGCCAGCAGCGTAGAGCCGGGGAACACTGAAGCTTTCTTT
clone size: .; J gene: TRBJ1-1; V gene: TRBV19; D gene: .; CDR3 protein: CASSIRYAALNTEAFF; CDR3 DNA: TGTGCCAGTAGTATACGGTATGCGGCCTTGAACACTGAAGCTTTCTTT
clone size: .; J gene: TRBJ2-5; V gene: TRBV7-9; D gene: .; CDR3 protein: CASMIAEETQYF; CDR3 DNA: TGTGCCAGTATGATAGCCGAAGAGACCCAGTACTTC
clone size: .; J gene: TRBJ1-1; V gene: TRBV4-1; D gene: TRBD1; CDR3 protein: CASSHPPTGTGGMNTEAFF; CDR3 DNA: TGCGCCAGCAGCCACCCCCCTACGGGGACAGGGGGGATGAACACTGAAGCTTTCTTT
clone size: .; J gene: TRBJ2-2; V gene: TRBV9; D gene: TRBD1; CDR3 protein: CASSFRTGNTGELFF; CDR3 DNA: TGTGCCAGCAGCTTTAGGACAGGCAACACCGGGGAGCTGTTTTTT
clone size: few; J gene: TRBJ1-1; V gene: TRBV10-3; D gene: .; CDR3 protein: CAISAGIRNTEAFF; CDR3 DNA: TGTGCCATCAGTGCCGGGATAAGGAACACTGAAGCTTTCTTT
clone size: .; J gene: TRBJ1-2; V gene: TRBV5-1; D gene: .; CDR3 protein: CASSTGNYGYTF; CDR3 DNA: TGCGCCAGCAGCACGGGGAACTATGGCTACACCTTC
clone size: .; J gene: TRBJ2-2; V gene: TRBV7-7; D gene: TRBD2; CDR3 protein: CASSQRGGQTGELFF; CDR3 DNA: TGTGCCAGCAGCCAGCGGGGGGGCCAAACCGGGGAGCTGTTTTTT
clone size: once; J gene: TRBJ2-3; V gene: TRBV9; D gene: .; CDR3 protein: CASSVASGGTDTQYF; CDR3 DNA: TGTGCCAGCAGCGTCGCTTCCGGGGGCACAGATACGCAGTATTTT
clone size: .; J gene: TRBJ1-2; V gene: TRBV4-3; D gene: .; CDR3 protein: CASSQTPNYGYTF; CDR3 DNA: TGCGCCAGCAGCCAGACTCCTAACTATGGCTACACCTTC
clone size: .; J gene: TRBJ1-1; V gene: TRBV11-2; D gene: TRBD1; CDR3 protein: CASSSDRGFGEAFF; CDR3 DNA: TGTGCCAGCAGCTCAGACAGGGGTTTTGGTGAAGCTTTCTTT
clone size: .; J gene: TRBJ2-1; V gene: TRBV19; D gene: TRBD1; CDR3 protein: CASSSGQGASDEQFF; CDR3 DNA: TGTGCCAGTAGTAGCGGACAGGGGGCATCGGATGAGCAGTTCTTC
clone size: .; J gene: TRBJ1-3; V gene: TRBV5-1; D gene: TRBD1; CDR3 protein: CASSLVGQAGNTIYF; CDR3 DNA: TGCGCCAGCAGCTTGGTAGGACAGGCTGGAAACACCATATATTTT
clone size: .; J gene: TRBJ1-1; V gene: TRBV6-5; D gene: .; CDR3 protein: CATDRGGTEAFF; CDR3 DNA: TGTGCCACTGACCGGGGGGGCACTGAAGCTTTCTTT
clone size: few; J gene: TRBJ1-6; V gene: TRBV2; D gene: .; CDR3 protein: CASSDRQVGSPLHF; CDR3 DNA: TGTGCCAGCAGTGACCGCCAAGTCGGTTCACCCCTCCACTTT